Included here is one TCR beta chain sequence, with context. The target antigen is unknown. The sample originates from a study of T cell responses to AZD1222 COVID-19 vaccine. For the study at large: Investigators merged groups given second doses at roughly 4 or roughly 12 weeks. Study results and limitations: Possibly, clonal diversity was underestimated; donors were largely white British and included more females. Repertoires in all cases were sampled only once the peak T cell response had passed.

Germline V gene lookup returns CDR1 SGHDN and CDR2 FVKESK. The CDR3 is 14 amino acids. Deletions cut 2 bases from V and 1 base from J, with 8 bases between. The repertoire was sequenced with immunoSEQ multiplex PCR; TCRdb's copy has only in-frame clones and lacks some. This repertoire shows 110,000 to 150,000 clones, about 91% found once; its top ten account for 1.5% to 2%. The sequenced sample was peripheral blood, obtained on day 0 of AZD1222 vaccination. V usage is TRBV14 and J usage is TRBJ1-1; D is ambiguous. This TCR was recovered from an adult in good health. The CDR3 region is CASSQRGGNTEAFF. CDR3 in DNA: TGTGCCAGCAGCCAACGCGGAGGGAACACTGAAGCTTTCTTT.